These 10 T cell receptor beta chains share one sample of origin, sequenced in a study of cytotoxic CD8 clonotypes in ibrutinib-treated CLL. Produced via immunoSEQ multiplex PCR; TCRdb's table is partial and in-frame only. The table has 300,000 to 350,000 clones, about 80% seen once. This sample comprised PBMCs, obtained before ibrutinib treatment. The receptors originated from a human donor with chronic lymphocytic leukemia.

The chain uses TRBV6-5 and TRBJ1-1; D is undetermined. Germline-derived CDR1 and CDR2 are MNHEY and SVGAGI. This CDR3 region has 14 residues. Between the trimmed V and J ends, which lost 3 bases and 3 bases, there was a span of 11 bases. In nucleotides, the CDR3 is TGTGCCAGCAGTTATGGGGTCGGGCACACTGAAGCTTTCTTT. Translated, it gives CASSYGVGHTEAFF.

V usage is TRBV9 and J usage is TRBJ2-7; the D gene is possibly TRBD2 (5 bases). V lost 0 bases and J lost 5, with 9 bases in between. The V gene's germline CDR1 is SGDLS and CDR2 YYNGEE. The length of the CDR3 is 13 residues. The CDR3 DNA follows: TGTGCCAGCAGCGTAGGGACTCGACACGAGCAGTACTTC. It encodes CASSVGTRHEQYF.

The chain recombines TRBV5-4 with TRBJ2-3, with D possibly TRBD2 on 6 matching bases. V lost 0 bases and J lost 0, with 11 bases in between. CDR1 SGHNT and CDR2 YYREEE come from the germline V gene (reference sequence). The CDR3 extends over 16 amino acids. The CDR3 coding sequence is TGTGCCAGCAGCTTGGAGGGCGGGGCTAGCACAGATACGCAGTATTTT. Translation: CASSLEGGASTDTQYF.

The chain uses TRBV19 and TRBJ2-5; no reliable D call. From germline, CDR1 is LNHDA and CDR2 SQIVND (reference sequence). The CDR3 length is 14 residues. The germline V and J ends were trimmed by 1 base and 2 bases, with 8 bases remaining between them. The CDR3 DNA sequence: TGTGCCAGTAGTATAGGGGTGAGACAAGAGACCCAGTACTTC. Its translation: CASSIGVRQETQYF.

The chain carries TRBV7-9 and TRBJ2-5; 9 nucleotides agree with TRBD2. The CDR3 extends over 15 amino acids. The trim removed 0 bases at V and 5 bases at J, leaving 4 bases unmatched. Germline assignment: CDR1 SEHNR and CDR2 FQNEAQ (reference sequence). DNA of the CDR3: TGTGCCAGCAGCTTAGCGGGCGGGAGGGCGGAGACCCAGTACTTC. The encoded protein is CASSLAGGRAETQYF. Complete variable domain (other parts from reference TRBV7-9 and TRBJ2-5): DTGVSQNPRHKITKRGQNVTFRCDPISEHNRLYWYRQTLGQGPEFLTYFQNEAQLEKSRLLSDRFSAERPKGSFSTLEIQRTEQGDSAMYLCASSLAGGRAETQYFGPGTRLLVL.

In its sample, this clone was seen once. This rearrangement joins TRBV29-1 to TRBJ2-7; no clear D. The CDR3 is 12 amino acids. Trimming left V 4 bases short and J 0 bases short, with 7 bases between. CDR1 and CDR2 (germline): SQVTM, ANQGSEA. This CDR3 reads CSVASNSYEQYF. Written as DNA, the CDR3 is TGCAGCGTTGCCTCGAACTCCTACGAGCAGTACTTC.

The chain uses TRBV7-6 and TRBJ2-7, with 7 nucleotides matching TRBD1. Germline V lookup: CDR1 SGHVS, CDR2 FNYEAQ. There are 15 residues in the CDR3. After removal of 1 base from V and 7 bases from J, the junction contained 10 bases not matched to a gene. Written as DNA, the CDR3 is TGTGCCAGCAGCTTAGGGGACAGCTTCCCCTGGGAGCAGTACTTC. It specifies CASSLGDSFPWEQYF.

The V gene is TRBV10-3, the J gene TRBJ1-2, with D possibly matching TRBD1 (5 bases). Trimming removed 7 bases at V and 0 bases at J, with 15 bases between. The germline V gene encodes CDR1 ENHRY and CDR2 SYGVKD. The CDR3 spans 15 residues. The CDR3 DNA reads TGTGCCATCACCAACAGGACCACAGCTAACTATGGCTACACCTTC. Protein product: CAITNRTTANYGYTF.

The chain combines TRBV7-2 with TRBJ1-3; D call uncertain. Trimming cost V 2 bases and J 0 bases, with 11 bases left between them. This CDR3 comprises 16 residues. Per the germline V gene, CDR1 is SGHTA and CDR2 is FQGNSA. CDR3 loop: CASSLSIRDSGNTIYF. CDR3 sequence (DNA): TGTGCCAGCAGCTTAAGTATACGCGACTCTGGAAACACCATATATTTT.

J is TRBJ1-2 and V is TRBV27; a possible D gene is TRBD1 (6 bases). The CDR3 is made up of 16 amino acids. The germline CDR1 and CDR2 sequences are MNHEY and SMNVEV (reference sequence). V lost 5 bases to trimming and J lost 4 bases, with 20 bases between them. The CDR3 DNA reads as TGTGCCAGCAGTAGCAACGAACAGGGCGGGATCTATGGCTACACCTTC. Translated: CASSSNEQGGIYGYTF.